This T cell receptor beta chain was recorded in a study of blood T cells in healthy people across ages. Study-level points and caveats: Naive T cell percentage showed a strong correlation with TCR beta diversity.

Germline V gene lookup returns CDR1 LNHNV and CDR2 YYDKDF (reference sequence). This CDR3 is 15 amino acids long. The V end lost 0 bases, the J end lost 3 bases, and 10 bases lay between the germline ends. Concerning this clonotype itself: The target antigen is unknown.

The authors ran a second PCR of 7 to 11 cycles using a sample-barcoded 5' primer and a J-beta primer mix. A single record per CDR3 protein comes from TCRdb applying MiXCR to the 5' RACE reads. The table has 950,000 to 1,200,000 distinct CDR3 sequences, 35% to 45% seen once. Sample: blood. The chain couples TRBV15 to TRBJ2-3; D is unclear. This clonotype originated in a man younger than 35 in good health. In DNA form, the CDR3 reads TGTGCCACCAGCAGAGATCAAACCCCAACAGATACGCAGTATTTT. This sequence encodes CATSRDQTPTDTQYF.